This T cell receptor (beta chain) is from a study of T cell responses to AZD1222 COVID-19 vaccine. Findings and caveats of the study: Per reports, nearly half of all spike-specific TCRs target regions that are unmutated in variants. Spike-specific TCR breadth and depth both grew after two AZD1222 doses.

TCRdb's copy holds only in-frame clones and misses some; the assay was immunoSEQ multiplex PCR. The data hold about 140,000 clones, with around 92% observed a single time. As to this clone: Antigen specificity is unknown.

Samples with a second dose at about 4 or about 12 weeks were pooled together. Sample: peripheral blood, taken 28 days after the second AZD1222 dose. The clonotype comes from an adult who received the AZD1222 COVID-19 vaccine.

CDR3 DNA: TGTGCCAGCAGCCAACCCCTAGGCGAGCAGTACTTC. It is translated as CASSQPLGEQYF. This sequence joins TRBV3-1 (or the pseudogene TRBV3-2) and TRBJ2-7; D gene uncertain. The CDR3 consists of 12 residues. Germline CDR1 is LGHDT and CDR2 is YNNKEL (reference sequence). The V end was cut by 2 bases, the J end by 6 bases, with 8 bases between.